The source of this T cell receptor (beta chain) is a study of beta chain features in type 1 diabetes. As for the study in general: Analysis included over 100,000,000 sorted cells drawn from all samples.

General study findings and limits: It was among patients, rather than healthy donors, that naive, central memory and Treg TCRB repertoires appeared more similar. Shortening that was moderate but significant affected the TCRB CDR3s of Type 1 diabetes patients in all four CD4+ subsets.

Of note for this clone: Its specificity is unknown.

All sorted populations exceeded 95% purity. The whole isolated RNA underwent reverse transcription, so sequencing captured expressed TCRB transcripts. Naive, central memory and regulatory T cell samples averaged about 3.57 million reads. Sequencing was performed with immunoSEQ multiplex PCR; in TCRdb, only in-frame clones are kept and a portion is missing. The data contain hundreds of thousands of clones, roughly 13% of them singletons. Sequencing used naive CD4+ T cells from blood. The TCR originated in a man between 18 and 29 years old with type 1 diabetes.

CDR3 protein: CASSYEGRDYGYTF. DNA of the CDR3: TGTGCCAGCAGTTACGAGGGGAGGGACTATGGCTACACCTTC. This chain joins TRBV6-6 and TRBJ1-2; D is perhaps TRBD1 (5 bases). The length of the CDR3 is 14 residues. Germline V lookup: CDR1 MNHNY, CDR2 SVGAGI (reference sequence). Trimming left V 2 bases short and J 3 bases short, with 10 bases between.